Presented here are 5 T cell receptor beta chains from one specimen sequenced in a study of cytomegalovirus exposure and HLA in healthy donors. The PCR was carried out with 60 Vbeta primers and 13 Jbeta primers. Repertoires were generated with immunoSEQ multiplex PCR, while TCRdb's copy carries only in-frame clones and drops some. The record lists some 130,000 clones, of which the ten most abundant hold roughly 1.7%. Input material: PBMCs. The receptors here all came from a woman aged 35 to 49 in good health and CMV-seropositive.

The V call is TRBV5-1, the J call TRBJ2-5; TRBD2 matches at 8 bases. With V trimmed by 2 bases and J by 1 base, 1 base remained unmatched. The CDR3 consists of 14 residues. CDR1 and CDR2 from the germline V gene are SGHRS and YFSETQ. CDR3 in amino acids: CASSFSGIQETQYF. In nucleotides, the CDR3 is TGCGCCAGCAGCTTTAGCGGGATCCAAGAGACCCAGTACTTC.

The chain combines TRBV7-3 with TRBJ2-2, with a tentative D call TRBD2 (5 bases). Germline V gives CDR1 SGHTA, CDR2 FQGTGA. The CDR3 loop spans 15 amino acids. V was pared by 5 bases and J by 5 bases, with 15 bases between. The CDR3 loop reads CASSPRGPHTGELFF. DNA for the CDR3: TGTGCCAGCAGCCCGCGAGGGCCCCATACCGGGGAGCTGTTTTTT.

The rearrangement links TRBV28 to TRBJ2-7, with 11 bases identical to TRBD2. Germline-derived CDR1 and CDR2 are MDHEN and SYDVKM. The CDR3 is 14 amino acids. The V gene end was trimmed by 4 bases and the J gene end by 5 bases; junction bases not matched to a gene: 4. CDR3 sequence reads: CASSSPGLADEQYF. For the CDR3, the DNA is TGTGCCAGCAGTTCACCGGGACTAGCGGACGAGCAGTACTTC.

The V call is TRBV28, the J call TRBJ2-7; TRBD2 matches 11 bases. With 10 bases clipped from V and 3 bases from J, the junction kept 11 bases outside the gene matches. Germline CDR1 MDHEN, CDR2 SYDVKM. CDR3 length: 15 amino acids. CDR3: CATHSQTSGNYEQYF. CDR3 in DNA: TGTGCCACCCACTCCCAGACTAGCGGGAACTACGAGCAGTACTTC.

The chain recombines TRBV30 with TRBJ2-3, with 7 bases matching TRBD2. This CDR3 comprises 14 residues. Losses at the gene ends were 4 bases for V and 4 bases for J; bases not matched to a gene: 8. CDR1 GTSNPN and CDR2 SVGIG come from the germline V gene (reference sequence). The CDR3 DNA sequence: TGTGCCTGGAAAAGGGGAGGGCCAGCAGATACGCAGTATTTT. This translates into CAWKRGGPADTQYF.